A single sample is the source of the 11 T cell receptor beta chains below, sequenced in a study of blood T cell repertoires in COVID-19. Sequencing was performed with immunoSEQ multiplex PCR; in TCRdb, only in-frame clones are kept and a portion is missing. The sample carries 250,000 to 350,000 clones, 75% to 90% recorded once. Sequencing was carried out using PBMCs or T cells enriched from blood (not recorded which). The receptors here all came from a young woman who had recovered from COVID-19.

This clone was observed once. The chain recombines TRBV30 with TRBJ1-2, with a possible D match to TRBD1 (5 bases). This CDR3 is 14 amino acids long. V shed 5 bases and J shed 4 bases, with 17 bases lying between them. From germline, CDR1 is GTSNPN and CDR2 SVGIG (reference sequence). For the CDR3, the DNA is TGTGCCTGGGCGGAGGGGTGGGTTGGCTATGGCTACACCTTC. Its translation: CAWAEGWVGYGYTF.

This chain links TRBV27 with TRBJ1-3; TRBD1 aligns across 10 bases. V shed 5 bases, J shed 4 bases, and the junction held 5 bases outside the gene matches. This CDR3 region has 15 residues. Germline V gene sequence: CDR1 MNHEY, CDR2 SMNVEV (reference sequence). CDR3 region: CASSMGQGLGNTIYF. The CDR3 region has the DNA TGTGCCAGCAGTATGGGACAGGGGTTGGGAAACACCATATATTTT.

The chain's CDR3 is CASSPGRIWTVNTEAFF. CDR3 DNA: TGTGCCAGCTCACCTGGTCGGATCTGGACAGTTAACACTGAAGCTTTCTTT. The chain has TRBV18 and TRBJ1-1, with D tentatively TRBD1 (6 bases). V was pared by 3 bases and J by 2 bases, with 19 bases between. CDR1 is KGHSH, CDR2 LQKENI, per germline. The CDR3 length is 17 residues.

This chain links TRBV27 with TRBJ2-5; 11 positions agree with TRBD2. CDR3 length equals 18 residues. V lost 0 bases to trimming and J lost 5 bases; unmatched junction nucleotides: 11. The germline gives CDR1 MNHEY, CDR2 SMNVEV (reference sequence). This CDR3 reads CASSLSPRLAGYWETQYF. For the CDR3, the DNA is TGTGCCAGCAGTTTATCGCCAAGACTAGCGGGGTACTGGGAGACCCAGTACTTC.

The V and J genes are TRBV18 and TRBJ2-3; D is perhaps TRBD2 (6 bases). The CDR3 extends over 16 amino acids. V was clipped by 3 bases and J by 0 bases, with 13 bases between them. Germline loops: CDR1 KGHSH, CDR2 LQKENI. The CDR3 sequence: CASSPTDGTSTDTQYF. CDR3 bases: TGTGCCAGCTCACCCACGGACGGGACTAGCACAGATACGCAGTATTTT.

CDR3 loop: CASSFTLDGLDGYTF. CDR3 DNA sequence: TGTGCCAGCTCATTCACCTTGGATGGGCTGGATGGCTACACCTTC. The chain links TRBV18 to TRBJ1-2; D unresolved. Germline V gene sequence: CDR1 KGHSH, CDR2 LQKENI. The CDR3 spans 15 residues. Trimming removed 5 bases from V and 6 bases from J, with 19 bases in between. Variable domain in full (rest from reference TRBV18 and TRBJ1-2): NAGVMQNPRHLVRRRGQEARLRCSPMKGHSHVYWYRQLPEEGLKFMVYLQKENIIDESGMPKERFSAEFPKEGPSILRIQQVVRGDSAAYFCASSFTLDGLDGYTFGSGTRLTVV.

The rearrangement joins TRBV6-5 to TRBJ2-7, with D possibly matching TRBD1 (5 bases). Germline V gene lookup returns CDR1 MNHEY and CDR2 SVGAGI. V dropped 6 bases and J dropped 6 bases, with 12 bases sitting between them. The CDR3 totals 12 residues. The CDR3 protein is CASSQTASEQYF. CDR3 in DNA: TGTGCCAGCAGCCAGACAGCCTCCGAGCAGTACTTC.

This chain uses TRBV13 with TRBJ1-2; the match to TRBD1 covers 10 bases. V was clipped by 4 bases and J by 3 bases; unmatched bases: 5. CDR1 and CDR2 from the germline V gene are PRHDT and FYEKMQ (reference sequence). CDR3 length: 15 residues. The chain's CDR3 is CASSSSTGGDYGYTF. The CDR3 DNA reads TGTGCCAGCAGCTCCTCGACAGGGGGCGACTATGGCTACACCTTC.

This chain uses TRBV6-5 with TRBJ1-2; a possible D gene is TRBD1 (5 bases). Germline V CDR1 and CDR2: MNHEY, SVGAGI. This CDR3 is 13 amino acids long. Trimming took 6 bases from V and 1 from J, leaving 9 bases between them. This chain's CDR3 is CASRPGHNYGYTF. The CDR3 nucleotides are TGTGCCAGCAGGCCCGGACATAACTATGGCTACACCTTC.

The chain recombines TRBV6-5 with TRBJ1-2; 7 bases match TRBD1. The CDR3 spans 11 residues. V shed 6 bases, J shed 8 bases, and the junction held 3 bases outside the gene matches. The germline V gene encodes CDR1 MNHEY and CDR2 SVGAGI. CDR3 residues: CASRQGEGYTF. CDR3 DNA sequence: TGTGCCAGCAGGCAGGGGGAAGGCTACACCTTC.

This clone appeared once. The rearrangement joins TRBV11-2 to TRBJ2-1; TRBD2 aligns across 7 bases. V shed 4 bases, J shed 5 bases, and the junction held 8 bases outside the gene matches. Germline V gives CDR1 SGHAT, CDR2 FQNNGV. This CDR3 contains 15 residues. CDR3 nucleotides: TGTGCCAGCAGCTCAGCGGGGTGGTCTGACAATGAGCAGTTCTTC. This gives the protein CASSSAGWSDNEQFF. The full variable domain, in which reference TRBV11-2 and TRBJ2-1 provide the parts outside the CDR3, is EAGVAQSPRYKIIEKRQSVAFWCNPISGHATLYWYQQILGQGPKLLIQFQNNGVVDDSQLPKDRFSAERLKGVDSTLKIQPAKLEDSAVYLCASSSAGWSDNEQFFGPGTRLTVL.